These 22 T cell receptor beta chains originate from one sample sequenced in a study of CD8+ T cells in alopecia areata. Treatment indicated: oral pan-JAK inhibitor, 5-10 mg twice daily. RNA extraction and reverse transcription yielded cDNA as sequencing template. Libraries were prepared by immunoSEQ multiplex PCR; TCRdb keeps only in-frame clonotypes and omits some of them. Of some 110,000 clones in the sample, 58% were seen once. This specimen was CD8+ T cells sorted from blood, taken at week 4, from a patient treated with tofacitinib. Receptor source: a human donor with alopecia areata.

This clone was seen only a few times. This CDR3 reads CASSPGLAGITSTDTQYF. CDR3 coding DNA: TGCGCCAGCAGCCCGGGACTAGCGGGGATCACTAGCACAGATACGCAGTATTTT. The chain combines TRBV4-1 with TRBJ2-3; 13 nucleotides line up with TRBD2. The ends lost 4 bases at V and 0 bases at J; junction bases unmatched: 7. Germline loops: CDR1 MGHRA, CDR2 YSYEKL. The CDR3 has 18 amino acids.

The chain joins TRBV30 to TRBJ1-4, with 8 bases aligning to TRBD1. V gave up 5 bases and J gave up 1 base; unmatched junction bases: 3. CDR3 length equals 14 residues. Germline CDR1 and CDR2: GTSNPN and SVGIG (reference sequence). CDR3 sequence reads: CAWAQGETNEKLFF. CDR3 nucleotide sequence: TGTGCCTGGGCACAGGGGGAAACTAATGAAAAACTGTTTTTT.

The V and J genes are TRBV23-1 and TRBJ1-5, with a possible D match to TRBD1 (5 bases). TRBV23-1 is identified as an open reading frame with a role that is uncertain. V lost 4 bases to trimming and J lost 0 bases, with 13 bases between them. This CDR3 spans 16 amino acids. The CDR3 region has the DNA TGCGCCAGCAGTCGAAGGGACCATTATAGCAATCAGCCCCAGCATTTT. Protein: CASSRRDHYSNQPQHF.

V is TRBV15 and J is TRBJ2-5, with a possible D match to TRBD2 (5 bases). The CDR3 extends over 13 amino acids. In germline, CDR1 is LNHNV, CDR2 YYDKDF (reference sequence). Trimming removed 4 bases from V and 5 bases from J, with 11 bases in between. In DNA form, the CDR3 reads TGTGCCACCAGCATTCACCGAGGGGAGACCCAGTACTTC. Protein sequence: CATSIHRGETQYF.

This chain links TRBV27 with TRBJ1-2; maybe TRBD1 (5 bases). Trimming removed 10 bases at V and 0 bases at J, with 9 bases between. The CDR3 consists of 12 residues. Germline lookup yields CDR1 MNHEY and CDR2 SMNVEV (reference sequence). CDR3 amino acids: CATRGTNYGYTF. The CDR3 DNA reads as TGTGCCACCCGGGGCACTAACTATGGCTACACCTTC.

The genes are TRBV29-1 and TRBJ1-1; D might be TRBD1 (5 bases). Germline CDR1 is SQVTM and CDR2 is ANQGSEA. The CDR3 extends over 13 amino acids. Trimming stripped 6 bases from V and 4 bases from J, with 15 bases between. The CDR3: CSVYRLGATEAFF. In DNA, the CDR3 is TGCAGCGTATACAGGCTTGGGGCCACTGAAGCTTTCTTT. The variable domain in full, with the rest retrieved from reference TRBV29-1 and TRBJ1-1, is SAVISQKPSRDICQRGTSLTIQCQVDSQVTMMFWYRQQPGQSLTLIATANQGSEATYESGFVIDKFPISRPNLTFSTLTVSNMSPEDSSIYLCSVYRLGATEAFFGQGTRLTVV.

This clone came up a few times. The gene calls are TRBV29-1 and TRBJ2-1; 11 bases agree with TRBD2. Trimming took 6 bases from V and 4 from J; bases not matched to a gene: 11. Germline V gene lookup returns CDR1 SQVTM and CDR2 ANQGSEA. This CDR3 contains 16 residues. CDR3 sequence: CSVPHLAGGPYNEQFF. CDR3 DNA: TGCAGCGTCCCCCATTTAGCGGGGGGGCCTTACAATGAGCAGTTCTTC.

The chain joins TRBV2 to TRBJ1-1; D is ambiguous. The CDR3 extends over 15 amino acids. The V end lost 5 bases, the J end lost 0 bases, and 13 bases lay between the germline ends. Germline loops: CDR1 SNHLY, CDR2 FYNNEI. The CDR3 bases are TGTGCCAGCAGTCCAATCGGAAGAGTGAACACTGAAGCTTTCTTT. Translation gives CASSPIGRVNTEAFF.

The V call is TRBV6-6, the J call TRBJ1-3; TRBD1 is a possible D gene (6 bases). This CDR3 comprises 16 residues. The V end lost 6 bases, the J end lost 0 bases, and 15 bases lay between the germline ends. In germline, CDR1 is MNHNY, CDR2 SVGAGI (reference sequence). In DNA form, the CDR3 reads TGTGCCAGCAGCCACAGGGAACCCTACTCTGGAAACACCATATATTTT. It codes for CASSHREPYSGNTIYF.

As regards this clone: This sample also contains other DNA sequences that code for the same CDR3. The gene calls are TRBV9 and TRBJ2-3; the D is unclear. Germline loops: CDR1 SGDLS, CDR2 YYNGEE. The CDR3 sequence is 14 residues long. Trimming removed 0 bases at V and 0 bases at J, with 5 bases between. The CDR3 DNA follows: TGTGCCAGCAGCGTAGCAGGAAGCACAGATACGCAGTATTTT. It yields the protein CASSVAGSTDTQYF.

The table lists this clone with a few counts. The chain links TRBV19 to TRBJ2-1; 9 bases match TRBD2. The CDR3 length is 17 residues. The germline CDR1 and CDR2 sequences are LNHDA and SQIVND (reference sequence). With 7 bases clipped from V and 5 bases from J, the junction kept 15 bases outside the gene matches. This chain's CDR3 is CASMEVAGAAIDNEQFF. In DNA, the CDR3 is TGTGCCAGTATGGAGGTAGCGGGGGCCGCTATCGACAATGAGCAGTTCTTC.

This chain joins TRBV15 and TRBJ2-7; 7 bases match TRBD1. Trimming cost V 5 bases and J 2 bases; bases outside gene matches: 3. This CDR3 comprises 13 residues. Germline V lookup: CDR1 LNHNV, CDR2 YYDKDF (reference sequence). The CDR3 DNA reads as TGTGCCACCAGCGGGGGACAGACCTACGAGCAGTACTTC. Translating it yields CATSGGQTYEQYF.

J is TRBJ1-4 and V is TRBV6-5; D ambiguous. CDR3 length: 16 amino acids. Looked up from germline, CDR1 is MNHEY and CDR2 is SVGAGI. V was clipped by 0 bases and J by 9 bases, with 17 bases between them. The CDR3 DNA follows: TGTGCCAGCAGTTACTCGACGGGTAGGGAGGGTAAAAAACTGTTTTTT. Its protein is CASSYSTGREGKKLFF.

The chain combines TRBV11-2 with TRBJ1-1, with 7 bases identical to TRBD1. This CDR3 is built from 15 residues. Trimming cost V 4 bases and J 4 bases; bases outside gene matches: 9. Germline V gene lookup returns CDR1 SGHAT and CDR2 FQNNGV. CDR3 sequence: CASSYERGLGTEAFF. The CDR3 region has the DNA TGTGCCAGCAGCTATGAGAGGGGGCTTGGCACTGAAGCTTTCTTT.

In its sample, this clone was seen a few times. The chain recombines TRBV6-6 with TRBJ2-1; 7 bases are a match to TRBD2. With 10 bases clipped from V and 4 bases from J, the junction kept 7 bases outside the gene matches. CDR1 and CDR2 (germline): MNHNY, SVGAGI (reference sequence). This CDR3 has 13 amino acids. The CDR3 bases are TGTGCCACTCAGCGGGGCAGATACAATGAGCAGTTCTTC. Translation: CATQRGRYNEQFF.

This chain connects TRBV27 to TRBJ2-1; D may be TRBD1 or TRBD2 (6 bases each). The CDR3 runs 14 residues. Germline V gene lookup returns CDR1 MNHEY and CDR2 SMNVEV (reference sequence). V was trimmed by 4 bases and J by 2 bases, leaving 9 bases between them. CDR3 nucleotide sequence: TGTGCCAGCAGTTATGGGGGGCCCTACAATGAGCAGTTCTTC. Translated: CASSYGGPYNEQFF.

The chain is built from TRBV4-3 and TRBJ2-1; TRBD2 might be the D (5 bases). This CDR3 has 15 residues. Germline V gene sequence: CDR1 LGHNA, CDR2 YSLEER. V was pared by 0 bases and J by 3 bases, with 9 bases between. The CDR3 DNA follows: TGCGCCAGCAGCCAAGATCGAGGGAGCTACAATGAGCAGTTCTTC. Translation: CASSQDRGSYNEQFF.

This clone has a handful of counts. V gene TRBV29-1 combines with J gene TRBJ2-6, with 10 bases matching TRBD1. CDR3 length equals 14 residues. The germline CDR1 and CDR2 sequences are SQVTM and ANQGSEA. Unmatched junction bases numbered 3, after V lost 6 bases and J lost 4 bases. The CDR3 sequence: CSVGTGEGANVLTF. In DNA, the CDR3 is TGCAGCGTGGGGACAGGGGAAGGGGCCAACGTCCTGACTTTC.

The gene calls are TRBV5-6 and TRBJ2-7; D ambiguous. The CDR3 length is 11 residues. The ends were cut back, 1 base at V and 6 bases at J, with 5 bases in the middle. Germline lookup yields CDR1 SGHDT and CDR2 YYEEEE. CDR3 protein: CASSLSSEQYF. Written as DNA, the CDR3 is TGTGCCAGCAGCTTGAGCAGCGAGCAGTACTTC.

J is TRBJ1-1 and V is TRBV7-9; 10 bases fit TRBD1. From germline, CDR1 is SEHNR and CDR2 FQNEAQ (reference sequence). The CDR3 runs 18 residues. The V gene end was trimmed by 5 bases and the J gene end by 1 base; junction bases not matched to a gene: 13. The CDR3: CASSAHPRDRGSNTEAFF. The CDR3 DNA is TGTGCCAGCAGCGCACACCCCAGGGACAGGGGATCGAACACTGAAGCTTTCTTT.

The V call is TRBV27, the J call TRBJ1-2; no definite D call. Between the trimmed V and J ends, which lost 9 bases and 4 bases, there was a span of 6 bases. The CDR3 covers 10 residues. Germline assignment: CDR1 MNHEY and CDR2 SMNVEV (reference sequence). CDR3 DNA: TGTGCCAGGACCATCTATGGCTACACCTTC. Protein sequence: CARTIYGYTF.

The chain carries TRBV5-1 and TRBJ2-7; 7 bases map to TRBD1. Germline V CDR1 and CDR2: SGHRS, YFSETQ. The CDR3 sequence is 15 residues long. J gave up 3 bases and V 4 bases, and 10 bases lay outside the gene matches. The DNA of the CDR3 is TGCGCCAGCAGCAAAATCACGACAGGGAACTACGAGCAGTACTTC. This codes for CASSKITTGNYEQYF.